This TCR beta chain is drawn from a study of T cell repertoires in cytomegalovirus infection. Trimming removed 5 bases from V and 0 bases from J, with 13 bases in between. Germline values: CDR1 SEHNR, CDR2 FQNEAQ (reference sequence). There are 15 residues in the CDR3. TCRdb ran MiXCR on the reads and lists one entry per CDR3 protein. The table records roughly 990,000 distinct CDR3 sequences, 25% to 40% of them present only once. There are a few counts of this clonotype. The antigen is undetermined. Sequencing used cultured CD8+ T cells from PBMCs, obtained from culture after CMV antigen stimulation. The clonotype was recovered from a human donor in good health (CMV status not recorded). Some clones in this sample may be carry-over from other donors' samples. The V and J genes are TRBV7-9 and TRBJ1-1; tentative D call: TRBD1 (5 bases). CDR3 sequence (DNA): TGTGCCAGCAGCCCCACCCAGGGAATGAACACTGAAGCTTTCTTT. Protein: CASSPTQGMNTEAFF. Full variable domain (missing parts from reference TRBV7-9 and TRBJ1-1): DTGVSQNPRHKITKRGQNVTFRCDPISEHNRLYWYRQTLGQGPEFLTYFQNEAQLEKSRLLSDRFSAERPKGSFSTLEIQRTEQGDSAMYLCASSPTQGMNTEAFFGQGTRLTVV.